The 2 T cell receptor beta chains below come from one sample, sequenced in a study of cytomegalovirus exposure and HLA in healthy donors. 60 Vbeta and 13 Jbeta primers were used in PCR. Only in-frame clones appear in the TCRdb table, and some are missing; sequencing was by immunoSEQ multiplex PCR. The data hold about 100,000 clones, with about 77% observed a single time. The sequenced sample consisted of PBMCs. All receptors come from a woman under 30 in good health and CMV-seropositive.

This clone appeared a single time. The rearrangement uses TRBV10-1 and TRBJ2-7; no firm D call. The CDR3 has 17 amino acids. Looked up from germline, CDR1 is WNHNN and CDR2 is SYGVQD (reference sequence). V was clipped by 7 bases and J by 5 bases, with 27 bases between them. The CDR3 DNA is TGCGCCAGCAATTCTAGACCAAGTATACGCTACCGTCACGAGCAGTACTTC. This codes for CASNSRPSIRYRHEQYF.

The chain combines TRBV5-1 with TRBJ1-2; D possibly corresponds to TRBD1 (5 bases). Germline values: CDR1 SGHRS, CDR2 YFSETQ. This CDR3 spans 14 amino acids. V was trimmed by 0 bases and J by 3 bases, leaving 9 bases between them. DNA of the CDR3: TGCGCCAGCAGCTTGGAAGGGGTGGACTATGGCTACACCTTC. It specifies CASSLEGVDYGYTF.